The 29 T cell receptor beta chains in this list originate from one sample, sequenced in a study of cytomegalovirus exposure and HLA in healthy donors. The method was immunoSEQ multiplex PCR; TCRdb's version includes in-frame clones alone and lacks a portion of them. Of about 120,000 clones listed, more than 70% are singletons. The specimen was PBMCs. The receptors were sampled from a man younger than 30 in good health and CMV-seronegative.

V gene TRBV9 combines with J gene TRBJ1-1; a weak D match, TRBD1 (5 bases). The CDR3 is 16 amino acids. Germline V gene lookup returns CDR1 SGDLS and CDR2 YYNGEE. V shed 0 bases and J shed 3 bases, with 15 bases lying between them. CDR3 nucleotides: TGTGCCAGCAGCGTAGCTATATCTTCCAGGGACACTGAAGCTTTCTTT. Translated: CASSVAISSRDTEAFF.

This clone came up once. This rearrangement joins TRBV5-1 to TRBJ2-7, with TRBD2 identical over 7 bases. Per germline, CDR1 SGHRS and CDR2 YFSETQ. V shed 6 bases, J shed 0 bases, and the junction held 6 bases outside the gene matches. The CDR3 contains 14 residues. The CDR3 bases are TGCGCCAGCAAGAATAGGGAGGGCTCCTACGAGCAGTACTTC. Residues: CASKNREGSYEQYF.

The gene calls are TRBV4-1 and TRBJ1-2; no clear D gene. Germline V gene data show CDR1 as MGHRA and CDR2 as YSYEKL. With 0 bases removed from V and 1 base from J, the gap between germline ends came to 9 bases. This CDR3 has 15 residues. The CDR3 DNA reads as TGCGCCAGCAGCCAAGACCTACAGCTTAACTATGGCTACACCTTC. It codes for CASSQDLQLNYGYTF.

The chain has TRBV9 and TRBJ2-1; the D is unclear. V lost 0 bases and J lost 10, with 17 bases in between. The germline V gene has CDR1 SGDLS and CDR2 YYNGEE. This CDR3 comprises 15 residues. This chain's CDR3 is CASSVGPVRSREQFF. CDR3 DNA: TGTGCCAGCAGCGTAGGCCCCGTACGTTCCAGGGAGCAGTTCTTC.

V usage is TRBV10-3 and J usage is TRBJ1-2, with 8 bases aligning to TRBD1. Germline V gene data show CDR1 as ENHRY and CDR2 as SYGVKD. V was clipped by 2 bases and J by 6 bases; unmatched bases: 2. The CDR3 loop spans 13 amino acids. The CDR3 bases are TGTGCCATCAGTGAGGTGGACAGGGATGGCTACACCTTC. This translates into CAISEVDRDGYTF.

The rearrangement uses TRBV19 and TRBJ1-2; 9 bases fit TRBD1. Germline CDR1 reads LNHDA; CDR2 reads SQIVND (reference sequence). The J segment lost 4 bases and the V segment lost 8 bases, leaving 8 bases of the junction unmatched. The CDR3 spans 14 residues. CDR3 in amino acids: CASGDRGRVYGYTF. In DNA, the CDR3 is TGTGCCAGTGGAGACAGGGGGAGAGTCTATGGCTACACCTTC.

CDR3 residues: CASSSGESNQPQHF. CDR3 coding DNA: TGTGCCAGCAGCTCGGGAGAAAGCAATCAGCCCCAGCATTTT. The chain employs TRBV9 and TRBJ1-5; no definite D call. This CDR3 is 14 amino acids long. Trimming shortened V by 4 bases and J by 1 base, and 9 bases separated the two germline ends. Germline V lookup: CDR1 SGDLS, CDR2 YYNGEE.

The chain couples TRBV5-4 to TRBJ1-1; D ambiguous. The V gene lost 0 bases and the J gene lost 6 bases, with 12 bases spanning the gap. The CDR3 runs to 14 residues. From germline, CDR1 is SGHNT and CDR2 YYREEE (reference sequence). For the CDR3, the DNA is TGTGCCAGCAGCTTGGGCCAGGTGAGGGCTGAAGCTTTCTTT. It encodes CASSLGQVRAEAFF.

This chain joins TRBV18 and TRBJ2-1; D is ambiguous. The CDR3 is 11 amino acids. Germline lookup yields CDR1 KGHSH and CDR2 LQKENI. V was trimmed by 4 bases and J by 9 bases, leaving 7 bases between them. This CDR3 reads CASSQSGEQFF. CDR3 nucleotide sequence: TGTGCCAGCTCACAGTCGGGTGAGCAGTTCTTC.

CDR3 sequence: CASSPTTGVEQFF. Here the CDR3 DNA reads TGTGCCAGCAGCCCGACGACGGGGGTTGAGCAGTTCTTC. The J gene is TRBJ2-1, the V gene TRBV13; tentative D call: TRBD2 (6 bases). V was shortened by 5 bases and J by 9 bases, with 14 bases between the two germline ends. The CDR3 spans 13 residues. Germline CDR1 reads PRHDT; CDR2 reads FYEKMQ (reference sequence).

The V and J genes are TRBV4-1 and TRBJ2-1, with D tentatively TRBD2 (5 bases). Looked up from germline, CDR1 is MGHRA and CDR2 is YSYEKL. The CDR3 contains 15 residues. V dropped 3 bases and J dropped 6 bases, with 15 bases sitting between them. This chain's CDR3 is CASSHQYPEGNEQFF. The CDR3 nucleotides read TGCGCCAGCAGCCACCAGTACCCCGAGGGCAATGAGCAGTTCTTC.

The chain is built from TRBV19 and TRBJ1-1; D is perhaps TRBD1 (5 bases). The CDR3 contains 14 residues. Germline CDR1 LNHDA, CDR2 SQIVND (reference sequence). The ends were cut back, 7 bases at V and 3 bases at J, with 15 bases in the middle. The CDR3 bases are TGTGCCAGTATTAGGGAGGGACTCTACACTGAAGCTTTCTTT. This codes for CASIREGLYTEAFF.

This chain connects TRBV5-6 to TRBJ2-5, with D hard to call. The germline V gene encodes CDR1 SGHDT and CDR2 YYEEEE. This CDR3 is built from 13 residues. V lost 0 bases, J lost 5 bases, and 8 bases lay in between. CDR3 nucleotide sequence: TGTGCCAGCAGCTTGGTGACTGCCGAGACCCAGTACTTC. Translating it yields CASSLVTAETQYF.

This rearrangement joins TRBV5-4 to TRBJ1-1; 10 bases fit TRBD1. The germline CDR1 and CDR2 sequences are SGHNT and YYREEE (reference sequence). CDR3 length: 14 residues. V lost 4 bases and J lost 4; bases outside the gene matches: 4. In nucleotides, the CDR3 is TGTGCCAGCAGCGGGGGACAGGGGCTCACTGAAGCTTTCTTT. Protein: CASSGGQGLTEAFF.

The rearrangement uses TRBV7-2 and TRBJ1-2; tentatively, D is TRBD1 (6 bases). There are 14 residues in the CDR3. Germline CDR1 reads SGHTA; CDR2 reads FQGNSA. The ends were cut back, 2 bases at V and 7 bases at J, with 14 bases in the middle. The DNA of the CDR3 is TGTGCCAGCAGCTTATTAATGGGGGCTAGTGGCTACACCTTC. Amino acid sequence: CASSLLMGASGYTF.

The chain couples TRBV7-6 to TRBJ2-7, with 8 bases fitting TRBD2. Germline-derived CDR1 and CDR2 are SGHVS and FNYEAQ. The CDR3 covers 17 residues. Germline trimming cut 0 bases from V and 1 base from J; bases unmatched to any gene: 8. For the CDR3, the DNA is TGTGCCAGCAGCTTAGCTACCGGGAGGGACGGTTCCTACGAGCAGTACTTC. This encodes CASSLATGRDGSYEQYF.

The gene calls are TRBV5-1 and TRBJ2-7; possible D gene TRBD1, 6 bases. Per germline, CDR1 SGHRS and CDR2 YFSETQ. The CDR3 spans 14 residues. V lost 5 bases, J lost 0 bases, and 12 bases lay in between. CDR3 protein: CASRDTGLSYEQYF. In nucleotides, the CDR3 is TGCGCCAGCAGGGATACAGGGCTCTCCTACGAGCAGTACTTC. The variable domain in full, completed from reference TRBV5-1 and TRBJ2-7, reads KAGVTQTPRYLIKTRGQQVTLSCSPISGHRSVSWYQQTPGQGLQFLFEYFSETQRNKGNFPGRFSGRQFSNSRSEMNVSTLELGDSALYLCASRDTGLSYEQYFGPGTRLTVT.

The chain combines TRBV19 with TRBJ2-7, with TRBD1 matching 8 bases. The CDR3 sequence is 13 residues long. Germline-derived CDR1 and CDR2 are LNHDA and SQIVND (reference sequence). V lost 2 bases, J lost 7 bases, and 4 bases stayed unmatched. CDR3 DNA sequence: TGTGCCAGTAGTATACAGGGGGCGGGGGAGCAGTACTTC. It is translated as CASSIQGAGEQYF.

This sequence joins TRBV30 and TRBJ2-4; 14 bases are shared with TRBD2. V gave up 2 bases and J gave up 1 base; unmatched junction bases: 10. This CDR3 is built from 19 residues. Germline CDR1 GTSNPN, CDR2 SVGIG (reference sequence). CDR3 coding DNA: TGTGCCTGGAGTTTCCCCGGGACTAGCGGGAGTGGGGCCAAAAACATTCAGTACTTC. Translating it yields CAWSFPGTSGSGAKNIQYF.

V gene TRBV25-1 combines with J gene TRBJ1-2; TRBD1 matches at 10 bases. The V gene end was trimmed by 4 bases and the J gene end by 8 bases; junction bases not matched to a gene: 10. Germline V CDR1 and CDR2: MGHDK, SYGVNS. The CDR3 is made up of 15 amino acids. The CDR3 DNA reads TGTGCCAGCAGTGGCCCGGGACAGGGGATTCGAGGCTACACCTTC. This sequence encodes CASSGPGQGIRGYTF.

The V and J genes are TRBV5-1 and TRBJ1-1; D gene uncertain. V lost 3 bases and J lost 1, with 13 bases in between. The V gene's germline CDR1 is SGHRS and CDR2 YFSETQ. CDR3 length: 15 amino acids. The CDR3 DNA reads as TGCGCCAGCAGCTCAGCCGAGGCACCGAACACTGAAGCTTTCTTT. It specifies CASSSAEAPNTEAFF.

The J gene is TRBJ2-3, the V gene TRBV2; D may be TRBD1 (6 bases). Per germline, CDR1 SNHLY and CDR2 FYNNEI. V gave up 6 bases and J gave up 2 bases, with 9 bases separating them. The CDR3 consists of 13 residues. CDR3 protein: CASRDRDTDTQYF. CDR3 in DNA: TGTGCCAGCAGGGACAGAGACACAGATACGCAGTATTTT.

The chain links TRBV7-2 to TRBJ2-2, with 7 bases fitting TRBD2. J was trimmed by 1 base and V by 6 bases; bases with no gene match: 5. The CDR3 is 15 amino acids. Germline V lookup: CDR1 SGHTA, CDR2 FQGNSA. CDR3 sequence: CASSPVAGNTGELFF. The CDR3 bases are TGTGCCAGCAGTCCGGTAGCGGGGAACACCGGGGAGCTGTTTTTT.

The CDR3 region is CAWGTGKKNTGELFF. CDR3 sequence (DNA): TGTGCCTGGGGTACAGGGAAAAAGAACACCGGGGAGCTGTTTTTT. The J gene is TRBJ2-2, the V gene TRBV30, with D perhaps TRBD1 (6 bases). Germline V gives CDR1 GTSNPN, CDR2 SVGIG (reference sequence). This CDR3 has 15 amino acids. V lost 5 bases, J lost 1 base, and 14 bases lay in between.

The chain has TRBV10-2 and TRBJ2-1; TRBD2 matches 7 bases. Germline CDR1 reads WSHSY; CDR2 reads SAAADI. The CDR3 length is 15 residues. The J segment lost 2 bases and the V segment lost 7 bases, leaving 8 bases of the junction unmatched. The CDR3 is CASTSGSGTYNEQFF. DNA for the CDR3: TGCGCCAGCACATCAGGGAGCGGGACCTACAATGAGCAGTTCTTC.

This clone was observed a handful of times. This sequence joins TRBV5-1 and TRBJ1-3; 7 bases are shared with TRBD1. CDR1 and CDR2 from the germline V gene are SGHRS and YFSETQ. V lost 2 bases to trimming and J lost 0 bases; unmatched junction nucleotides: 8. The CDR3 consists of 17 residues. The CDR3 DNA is TGCGCCAGCAGCTTTACAGGGGCCTCCTTCTCTGGAAACACCATATATTTT. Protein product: CASSFTGASFSGNTIYF.

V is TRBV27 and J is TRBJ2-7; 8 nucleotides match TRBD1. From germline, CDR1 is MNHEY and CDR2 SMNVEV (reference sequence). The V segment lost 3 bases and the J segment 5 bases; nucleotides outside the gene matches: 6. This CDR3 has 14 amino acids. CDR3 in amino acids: CASSLTGAGDEQYF. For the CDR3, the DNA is TGTGCCAGCAGTTTGACAGGGGCTGGAGACGAGCAGTACTTC.

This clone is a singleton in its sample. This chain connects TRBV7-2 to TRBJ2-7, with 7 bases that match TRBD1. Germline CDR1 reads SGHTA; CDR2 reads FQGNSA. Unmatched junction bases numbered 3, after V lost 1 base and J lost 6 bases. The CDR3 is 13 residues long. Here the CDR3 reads CASSLGQGPEQYF. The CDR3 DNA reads TGTGCCAGCAGCTTAGGACAGGGCCCCGAGCAGTACTTC.

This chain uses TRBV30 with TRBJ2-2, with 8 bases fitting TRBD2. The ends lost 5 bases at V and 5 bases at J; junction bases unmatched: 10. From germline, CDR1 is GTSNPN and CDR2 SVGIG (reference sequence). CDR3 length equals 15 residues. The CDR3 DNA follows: TGTGCCTGGGGAACCGGGACTAGAACTACCGGGGAGCTGTTTTTT. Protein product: CAWGTGTRTTGELFF.